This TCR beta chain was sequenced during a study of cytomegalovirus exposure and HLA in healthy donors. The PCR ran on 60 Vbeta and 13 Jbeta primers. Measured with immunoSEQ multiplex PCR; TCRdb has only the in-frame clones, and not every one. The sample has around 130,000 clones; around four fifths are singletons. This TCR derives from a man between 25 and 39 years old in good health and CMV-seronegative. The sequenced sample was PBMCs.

The CDR3 is CASSIWGLAGYNEQFF. The CDR3 DNA is TGTGCCAGTAGTATTTGGGGACTAGCGGGATACAATGAGCAGTTCTTC. The rearrangement uses TRBV19 and TRBJ2-1, with 13 positions matching TRBD2. Germline trimming cut 3 bases from V and 4 bases from J; bases unmatched to any gene: 3. This CDR3 region has 16 residues. Per the germline V gene, CDR1 is LNHDA and CDR2 is SQIVND (reference sequence).